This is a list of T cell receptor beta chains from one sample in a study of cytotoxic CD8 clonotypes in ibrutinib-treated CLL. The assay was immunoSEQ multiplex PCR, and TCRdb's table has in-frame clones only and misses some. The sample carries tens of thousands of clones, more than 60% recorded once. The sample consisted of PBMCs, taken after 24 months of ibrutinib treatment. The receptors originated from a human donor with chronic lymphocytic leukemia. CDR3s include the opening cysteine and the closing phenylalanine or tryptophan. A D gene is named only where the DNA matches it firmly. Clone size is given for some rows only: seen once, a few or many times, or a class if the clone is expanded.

CDR3 protein: CASSPTGGRGLYEQYF; CDR3 DNA: TGTGCCAGCAGCCCCACAGGGGGTAGAGGACTCTACGAGCAGTACTTC; J gene: TRBJ2-7; V gene: TRBV11-2; D gene: TRBD1; clone size: -
CDR3 protein: CAWSKGQRYYGYTF; CDR3 DNA: TGTGCCTGGAGTAAGGGACAGAGATACTATGGCTACACCTTC; J gene: TRBJ1-2; V gene: TRBV30; D gene: TRBD1; clone size: -
CDR3 protein: CSVRQAYSYEQYF; CDR3 DNA: TGCAGCGTTCGGCAGGCGTACTCCTACGAGCAGTACTTC; J gene: TRBJ2-7; V gene: TRBV29-1; D gene: -; clone size: -
CDR3 protein: CASSVTGVGANVLTF; CDR3 DNA: TGTGCCAGCAGCGTGACAGGGGTCGGGGCCAACGTCCTGACTTTC; J gene: TRBJ2-6; V gene: TRBV7-9; D gene: TRBD1; clone size: -
CDR3 protein: CASSPGAGEQYF; CDR3 DNA: TGTGCCAGCAGCCCCGGTGCGGGCGAGCAGTACTTC; J gene: TRBJ2-7; V gene: TRBV7-8; D gene: -; clone size: few
CDR3 protein: CASIQGGYGYTF; CDR3 DNA: TGTGCCAGCATCCAAGGAGGCTATGGCTACACCTTC; J gene: TRBJ1-2; V gene: TRBV6-6; D gene: -; clone size: few
CDR3 protein: CASSEGLADDTQYF; CDR3 DNA: TGTGCCAGCAGCGAGGGACTAGCGGATGATACGCAGTATTTT; J gene: TRBJ2-3; V gene: TRBV9; D gene: TRBD2; clone size: -
CDR3 protein: CAWKPTTGGFYEQYF; CDR3 DNA: TGTGCCTGGAAGCCGACGACAGGGGGGTTTTACGAGCAGTACTTC; J gene: TRBJ2-7; V gene: TRBV30; D gene: TRBD1; clone size: -
CDR3 protein: CASRTSTGTDTQYF; CDR3 DNA: TGTGCCAGCAGAACCTCGACAGGGACAGATACGCAGTATTTT; J gene: TRBJ2-3; V gene: TRBV6-5; D gene: TRBD1; clone size: -
CDR3 protein: CASSVERYWDEQFF; CDR3 DNA: TGTGCCAGCAGCGTAGAACGATATTGGGATGAGCAGTTCTTC; J gene: TRBJ2-1; V gene: TRBV9; D gene: -; clone size: -
CDR3 protein: CASSWTPSYEQYF; CDR3 DNA: TGTGCCAGCAGCTGGACGCCCTCCTACGAGCAGTACTTC; J gene: TRBJ2-7; V gene: TRBV28; D gene: -; clone size: -
CDR3 protein: CSARRTDTQYF; CDR3 DNA: TGCAGTGCTAGAAGGACAGATACGCAGTATTTT; J gene: TRBJ2-3; V gene: TRBV20-1; D gene: -; clone size: once
CDR3 protein: CASSEAGMFNNEQFF; CDR3 DNA: TGTGCCAGCAGTGAGGCAGGGATGTTTAACAATGAGCAGTTCTTC; J gene: TRBJ2-1; V gene: TRBV2; D gene: -; clone size: -
CDR3 protein: CSASVGGGSNQPQHF; CDR3 DNA: TGCAGCGCCTCTGTTGGAGGGGGAAGCAATCAGCCCCAGCATTTT; J gene: TRBJ1-5; V gene: TRBV29-1; D gene: -; clone size: few
CDR3 protein: CASSVRTSASETQYF; CDR3 DNA: TGTGCCAGCAGTGTACGGACTAGCGCATCAGAGACCCAGTACTTC; J gene: TRBJ2-5; V gene: TRBV2; D gene: TRBD2; clone size: -
CDR3 protein: CASSYWGNTEAFF; CDR3 DNA: TGTGCCAGCAGTTATTGGGGGAACACTGAAGCTTTCTTT; J gene: TRBJ1-1; V gene: TRBV6-5; D gene: -; clone size: -
CDR3 protein: CASSLAWQGEQFF; CDR3 DNA: TGTGCCAGCAGCCTAGCGTGGCAGGGCGAGCAGTTCTTC; J gene: TRBJ2-1; V gene: TRBV7-8; D gene: -; clone size: -
CDR3 protein: CASSLGQGASKGEQFF; CDR3 DNA: TGCGCCAGCAGCTTAGGACAGGGGGCATCTAAGGGTGAGCAGTTCTTC; J gene: TRBJ2-1; V gene: TRBV5-1; D gene: TRBD1; clone size: -
CDR3 protein: CASSKPCKGTRSISGANVLTF; CDR3 DNA: TGTGCCAGCAGCAAACCATGCAAGGGGACGCGTTCCATCTCTGGGGCCAACGTCCTGACTTTC; J gene: TRBJ2-6; V gene: TRBV21-1; D gene: -; clone size: -
CDR3 protein: CAWWAGRGIYGYTF; CDR3 DNA: TGTGCCTGGTGGGCGGGCAGGGGAATCTATGGCTACACCTTC; J gene: TRBJ1-2; V gene: TRBV30; D gene: -; clone size: few
CDR3 protein: CSSEGTSGVGAQYF; CDR3 DNA: TGCAGCTCCGAAGGGACTAGCGGGGTTGGGGCCCAGTACTTC; J gene: TRBJ2-5; V gene: TRBV29-1; D gene: TRBD2; clone size: -
CDR3 protein: CAWSTGVREQETQYF; CDR3 DNA: TGTGCCTGGTCTACAGGGGTGAGAGAACAAGAGACCCAGTACTTC; J gene: TRBJ2-5; V gene: TRBV30; D gene: TRBD1; clone size: -
CDR3 protein: CASSPNRDRSLHF; CDR3 DNA: TGTGCCAGCAGCCCCAACCGGGACAGGTCCCTCCACTTT; J gene: TRBJ1-6; V gene: TRBV11-2; D gene: TRBD1; clone size: few
CDR3 protein: CASRTWTAMNTEAFF; CDR3 DNA: TGTGCCAGCAGAACTTGGACAGCCATGAACACTGAAGCTTTCTTT; J gene: TRBJ1-1; V gene: TRBV6-5; D gene: -; clone size: -
CDR3 protein: CASSSPRGANYGYTF; CDR3 DNA: TGTGCCAGCAGCTCTCCCCGAGGGGCTAACTATGGCTACACCTTC; J gene: TRBJ1-2; V gene: TRBV9; D gene: -; clone size: -
CDR3 protein: CASSLAFGNEQFF; CDR3 DNA: TGTGCCAGCAGCTTAGCATTCGGCAATGAGCAGTTCTTC; J gene: TRBJ2-1; V gene: TRBV7-3; D gene: -; clone size: -
CDR3 protein: CAWSVRAKRRQYF; CDR3 DNA: TGTGCCTGGAGTGTACGGGCCAAGCGCAGGCAGTATTTT; J gene: TRBJ2-3; V gene: TRBV30; D gene: -; clone size: -
CDR3 protein: CASSYGTGRYEKLFF; CDR3 DNA: TGTGCCAGCAGTTATGGGACAGGGAGATACGAAAAACTGTTTTTT; J gene: TRBJ1-4; V gene: TRBV6-5; D gene: TRBD1; clone size: -
CDR3 protein: CSAARRTEAFF; CDR3 DNA: TGCAGTGCCGCCAGGAGGACTGAAGCTTTCTTT; J gene: TRBJ1-1; V gene: TRBV20-1; D gene: -; clone size: -
CDR3 protein: CAWSFYTEAFF; CDR3 DNA: TGTGCCTGGAGTTTTTACACTGAAGCTTTCTTT; J gene: TRBJ1-1; V gene: TRBV30; D gene: -; clone size: -
CDR3 protein: CSGRPGPNTEAFF; CDR3 DNA: TGCAGCGGTCGGCCGGGGCCTAACACTGAAGCTTTCTTT; J gene: TRBJ1-1; V gene: TRBV29-1; D gene: -; clone size: -
CDR3 protein: CASSLDRAPYEQYF; CDR3 DNA: TGCGCCAGCAGCTTGGATAGGGCCCCCTACGAGCAGTACTTC; J gene: TRBJ2-7; V gene: TRBV5-1; D gene: -; clone size: -
CDR3 protein: CATSRDRGTEAFF; CDR3 DNA: TGTGCCACCAGCAGAGACCGGGGCACTGAAGCTTTCTTT; J gene: TRBJ1-1; V gene: TRBV15; D gene: -; clone size: -
CDR3 protein: CASSFRDSDTGELFF; CDR3 DNA: TGTGCCAGCAGCTTCCGGGACAGCGACACCGGGGAGCTGTTTTTT; J gene: TRBJ2-2; V gene: TRBV11-2; D gene: TRBD1; clone size: -
CDR3 protein: CASSYLDRESNQPQHF; CDR3 DNA: TGTGCCAGCAGTTACCTGGACAGGGAAAGCAATCAGCCCCAGCATTTT; J gene: TRBJ1-5; V gene: TRBV6-6; D gene: TRBD1; clone size: -
CDR3 protein: CASSEYVGGGSIQETQYF; CDR3 DNA: TGTGCCAGCAGTGAATATGTGGGGGGGGGCTCCATTCAAGAGACCCAGTACTTC; J gene: TRBJ2-5; V gene: TRBV25-1; D gene: -; clone size: -
CDR3 protein: CAWAMGLNEKLFF; CDR3 DNA: TGTGCCTGGGCTATGGGTCTTAATGAAAAACTGTTTTTT; J gene: TRBJ1-4; V gene: TRBV30; D gene: -; clone size: -
CDR3 protein: CASSVVGSNSPLHF; CDR3 DNA: TGTGCCAGCAGCGTAGTGGGAAGTAATTCACCCCTCCACTTT; J gene: TRBJ1-6; V gene: TRBV9; D gene: -; clone size: -
CDR3 protein: CASRPGQGSNQPQHF; CDR3 DNA: TGTGCCAGCAGGCCCGGACAGGGGAGCAATCAGCCCCAGCATTTT; J gene: TRBJ1-5; V gene: TRBV28; D gene: TRBD1; clone size: -
CDR3 protein: CASSLALVRVSGVEQYF; CDR3 DNA: TGTGCCAGCAGCTTAGCGCTAGTCAGGGTGAGTGGAGTCGAGCAGTACTTC; J gene: TRBJ2-7; V gene: TRBV7-8; D gene: -; clone size: -
CDR3 protein: CASSPRGSGTYEQYF; CDR3 DNA: TGTGCCAGCAGCCCCCGGGGTAGCGGAACCTACGAGCAGTACTTC; J gene: TRBJ2-7; V gene: TRBV9; D gene: -; clone size: -
CDR3 protein: CASRVQGRGNTEAFF; CDR3 DNA: TGTGCCAGCAGGGTGCAAGGGCGGGGGAACACTGAAGCTTTCTTT; J gene: TRBJ1-1; V gene: TRBV6-1; D gene: -; clone size: -
CDR3 protein: CASSVTPNTQYF; CDR3 DNA: TGTGCCAGCAGTGTGACTCCCAATACGCAGTATTTT; J gene: TRBJ2-3; V gene: TRBV2; D gene: -; clone size: -
CDR3 protein: CASSEGMTPEAFF; CDR3 DNA: TGTGCCAGCAGTGAGGGGATGACCCCTGAAGCTTTCTTT; J gene: TRBJ1-1; V gene: TRBV6-6; D gene: -; clone size: -
CDR3 protein: CASSSSSRSETQYF; CDR3 DNA: TGTGCCAGCAGTTCCTCGTCCAGGTCAGAGACCCAGTACTTC; J gene: TRBJ2-5; V gene: TRBV6-6; D gene: -; clone size: few
CDR3 protein: CASSLMGPEAFF; CDR3 DNA: TGTGCCAGCAGCTTAATGGGCCCTGAAGCTTTCTTT; J gene: TRBJ1-1; V gene: TRBV7-9; D gene: -; clone size: -
CDR3 protein: CASSLWTGGDYRYGYTF; CDR3 DNA: TGCGCCAGCAGCTTATGGACAGGGGGCGACTATCGCTATGGCTACACCTTC; J gene: TRBJ1-2; V gene: TRBV5-1; D gene: TRBD1; clone size: few
CDR3 protein: CTSSQDHQGANYGYTF; CDR3 DNA: TGCACCAGCAGCCAAGATCACCAGGGGGCTAACTATGGCTACACCTTC; J gene: TRBJ1-2; V gene: TRBV1; D gene: -; clone size: -
CDR3 protein: CASSLQFGELFF; CDR3 DNA: TGCGCCAGCAGCCTCCAGTTCGGGGAGCTGTTTTTT; J gene: TRBJ2-2; V gene: TRBV5-1; D gene: -; clone size: -
CDR3 protein: CASRDSGQGNNQPQHF; CDR3 DNA: TGTGCCAGCAGGGACTCCGGACAGGGCAACAATCAGCCCCAGCATTTT; J gene: TRBJ1-5; V gene: TRBV28; D gene: TRBD1; clone size: -
CDR3 protein: CAASPGARNYGYTF; CDR3 DNA: TGTGCCGCGTCCCCGGGGGCGAGAAACTATGGCTACACCTTC; J gene: TRBJ1-2; V gene: TRBV28; D gene: -; clone size: -
CDR3 protein: CATGGTDNYGYTF; CDR3 DNA: TGTGCCACAGGCGGGACGGATAACTATGGCTACACCTTC; J gene: TRBJ1-2; V gene: TRBV7-9; D gene: -; clone size: -
CDR3 protein: CASRRDNIGELFF; CDR3 DNA: TGTGCCAGCAGGCGGGACAATATCGGGGAGCTGTTTTTT; J gene: TRBJ2-2; V gene: TRBV6-5; D gene: -; clone size: -
CDR3 protein: CASSIRRGMNTGELFF; CDR3 DNA: TGTGCCAGTAGTATCAGAAGGGGGATGAACACCGGGGAGCTGTTTTTT; J gene: TRBJ2-2; V gene: TRBV19; D gene: -; clone size: once
CDR3 protein: CASSLKGFAKNIQYF; CDR3 DNA: TGTGCCAGCAGCTTGAAGGGATTTGCCAAAAACATTCAGTACTTC; J gene: TRBJ2-4; V gene: TRBV7-2; D gene: -; clone size: once
CDR3 protein: CASSSRLGSGLDEQYF; CDR3 DNA: TGTGCCAGCAGCTCCCGCTTGGGCAGTGGCTTGGACGAGCAGTACTTC; J gene: TRBJ2-7; V gene: TRBV5-5; D gene: -; clone size: -
CDR3 protein: CASRGQGGTEAFF; CDR3 DNA: TGTGCCAGCAGGGGACAGGGTGGGACTGAAGCTTTCTTT; J gene: TRBJ1-1; V gene: TRBV6-5; D gene: TRBD1; clone size: few